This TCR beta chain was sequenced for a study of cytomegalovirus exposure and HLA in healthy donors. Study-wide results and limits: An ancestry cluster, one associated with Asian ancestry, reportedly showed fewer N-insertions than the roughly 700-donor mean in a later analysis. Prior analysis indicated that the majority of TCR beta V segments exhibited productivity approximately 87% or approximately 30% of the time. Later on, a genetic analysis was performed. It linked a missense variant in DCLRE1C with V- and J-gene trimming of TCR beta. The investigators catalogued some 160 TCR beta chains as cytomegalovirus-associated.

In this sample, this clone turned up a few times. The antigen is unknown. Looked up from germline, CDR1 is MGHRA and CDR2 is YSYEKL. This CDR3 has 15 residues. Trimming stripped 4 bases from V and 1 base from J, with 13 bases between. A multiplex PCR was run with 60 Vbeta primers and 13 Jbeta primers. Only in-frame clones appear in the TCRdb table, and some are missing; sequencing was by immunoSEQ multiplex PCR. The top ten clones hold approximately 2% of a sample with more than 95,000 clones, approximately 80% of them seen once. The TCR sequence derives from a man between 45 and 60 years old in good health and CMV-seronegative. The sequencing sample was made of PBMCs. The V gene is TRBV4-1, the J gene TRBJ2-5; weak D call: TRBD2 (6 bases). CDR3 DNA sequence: TGCGCCAGCAGCCTCTCGGGGGTTCTCCAAGAGACCCAGTACTTC. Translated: CASSLSGVLQETQYF.